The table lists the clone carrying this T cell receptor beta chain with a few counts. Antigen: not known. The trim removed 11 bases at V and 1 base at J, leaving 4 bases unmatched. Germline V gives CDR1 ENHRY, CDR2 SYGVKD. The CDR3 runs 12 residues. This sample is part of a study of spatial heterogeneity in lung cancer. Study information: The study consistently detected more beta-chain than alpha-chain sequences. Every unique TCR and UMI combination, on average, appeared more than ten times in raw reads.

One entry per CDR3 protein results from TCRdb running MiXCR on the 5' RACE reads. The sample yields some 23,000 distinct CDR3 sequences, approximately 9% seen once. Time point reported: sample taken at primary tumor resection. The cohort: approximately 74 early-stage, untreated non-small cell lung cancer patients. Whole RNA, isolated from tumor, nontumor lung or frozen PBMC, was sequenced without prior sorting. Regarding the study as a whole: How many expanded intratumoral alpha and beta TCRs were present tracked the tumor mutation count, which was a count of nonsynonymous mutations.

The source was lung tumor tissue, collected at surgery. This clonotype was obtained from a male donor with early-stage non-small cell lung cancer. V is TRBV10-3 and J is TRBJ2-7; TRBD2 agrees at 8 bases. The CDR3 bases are TGTGCCGTCGGGAGGGTATCCTACGAGCAGTACTTC. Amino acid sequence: CAVGRVSYEQYF.